This T cell receptor (beta chain) was recorded in a study of blood T cell repertoires in COVID-19. Study overall: The cDNA or gDNA used as material had been derived from T cells, B-cell-depleted T cells, or PBMCs.

The CDR3 length is 14 residues. The V end was cut by 2 bases, the J end by 2 bases, with 10 bases between. Germline V lookup: CDR1 SGHNT, CDR2 YYREEE (reference sequence). Cohorts were determined from participant-reported clinical history. As handled by the study authors: Amplification from reference gene primers served as the basis for estimated nucleated cell counts. Assay: immunoSEQ multiplex PCR; the TCRdb copy retains only in-frame clones and omits some. That table is the source of V, J and clone size, and D and trimming were worked out from the DNA. The data show a few hundred thousand clones, 87% seen once.

What was sequenced was PBMCs or T cells enriched from blood (not recorded which). This clonotype was sampled from a woman under 30 who had recovered from COVID-19. The chain links TRBV5-4 to TRBJ2-5, with TRBD1 as a possible D gene (6 bases). CDR3 residues: CASSFLGAQETQYF. The CDR3 DNA follows: TGTGCCAGCAGCTTCCTGGGGGCGCAAGAGACCCAGTACTTC.